This TCR beta chain was sequenced for a study of cytomegalovirus exposure and HLA in healthy donors. General study results and limits: The investigators catalogued 150 to 200 TCR beta chains as cytomegalovirus-associated.

The CDR3 contains 15 residues. Germline CDR1 reads MNHNS; CDR2 reads SASEGT. The ends lost 7 bases at V and 2 bases at J; junction bases unmatched: 6. Method: immunoSEQ multiplex PCR; TCRdb's copy keeps in-frame clones and lacks some. The table shows some 80,000 clones, with almost 97% occurring only once. About this clone itself: Its matching antigen is unknown.

Sequences were obtained from PBMCs. The sequence came from a man aged 18 to 35 in good health and CMV-seropositive. The V and J genes are TRBV6-1 and TRBJ2-5, with 11 bases lining up with TRBD2. CDR3 DNA sequence: TGTGCCAGCACAGTGACTAGCGGGACACAAGAGACCCAGTACTTC. Protein: CASTVTSGTQETQYF.